This TCR beta chain was sequenced in a study of blood T cell repertoires in COVID-19. Across the whole study: The United States, Italy and Spain provided the acute and convalescent COVID-19 samples. T cells, B-cell-depleted T cells, or PBMCs supplied cDNA or gDNA.

Per the study methods: By means of reference gene primer amplification, nucleated cell counts were estimated. The protocol was immunoSEQ multiplex PCR, while the TCRdb copy is restricted to in-frame clones and leaves out a portion. V, J and clone size were drawn from that table, and D and trimming were deduced from the DNA. This table holds 52,000 or so clones, over 90% found once. Trimming at V came to 3 bases and at J to 4 bases, leaving 8 bases not matched to a gene. CDR1 and CDR2 from the germline V gene are GTSNPN and SVGIG (reference sequence). The CDR3 has 14 amino acids. The specimen was peripheral blood. This chain joins TRBV30 and TRBJ2-5; TRBD1 aligns across 7 bases. The receptor was isolated from a man aged 50-59 years with acute or convalescent COVID-19. This chain's CDR3 is CAWRNAGGRETQYF. The CDR3, as DNA: TGTGCCTGGAGGAATGCAGGGGGTCGAGAGACCCAGTACTTC.